This TCR beta chain was sequenced for a study of identical twins. cDNA carried unique molecular identifiers, and a universal primer site was added by template switching. TCRdb used MiXCR to reprocess the 5' RACE reads, holding one entry per CDR3 protein. The sample carries about 150,000 distinct CDR3 sequences, under 4.5% recorded once. The ends lost 1 base at V and 2 bases at J; junction bases unmatched: 18. The CDR3 sequence is 19 residues long. CDR1 and CDR2 from the germline V gene are DFQATT and SNEGSKA (reference sequence). Study-level results: Models came in too low on out-of-frame TCR alpha sharing in monozygotic twins.

This clonotype was observed many times. Its antigen is still unknown. The chain uses TRBV20-1 and TRBJ2-3; 7 bases align to TRBD1. The clonotype comes from a man between 18 and 29 years old in good health. The sequenced material came from memory T cells sorted from blood. In DNA, the CDR3 is TGCAGTGCTAGAGTGGAGGCTATAGACAGGGATTTCTTCACAGATACGCAGTATTTT. Encoded protein: CSARVEAIDRDFFTDTQYF.